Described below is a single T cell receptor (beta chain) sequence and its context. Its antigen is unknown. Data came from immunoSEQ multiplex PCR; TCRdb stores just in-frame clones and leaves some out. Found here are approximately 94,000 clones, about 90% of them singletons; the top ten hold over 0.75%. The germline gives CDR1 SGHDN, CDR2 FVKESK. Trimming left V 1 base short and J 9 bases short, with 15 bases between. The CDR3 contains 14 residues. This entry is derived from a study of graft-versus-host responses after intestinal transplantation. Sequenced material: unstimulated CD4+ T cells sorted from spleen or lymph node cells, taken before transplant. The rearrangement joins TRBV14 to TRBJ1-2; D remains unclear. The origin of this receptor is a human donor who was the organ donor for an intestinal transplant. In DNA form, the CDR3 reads TGTGCCAGCAGCCAAGCCTTGTCCTTGGGGAGCTACACCTTC. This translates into CASSQALSLGSYTF.